This TCR beta chain was found in a study of post-analysis software for immune sequencing data. Study-level results: Among several TRBV segments more frequent in patients than controls were TRBV5-6, TRBV5-1 and TRBV20-1. A significant reduction in normalized Chao1 diversity was observed in multiple sclerosis patients versus controls.

Each TCR beta cDNA library carried unique molecular identifiers. One entry per CDR3 protein, called by TCRdb with MiXCR from the PCR reads. The profile shows fewer than 850,000 distinct CDR3 sequences, 25% to 30% of them singletons. This clonotype was counted at least ten times. Antigen: not known. V was clipped by 0 bases and J by 2 bases, with 10 bases between them. Germline V gives CDR1 MNHEY, CDR2 SVGAGI. The CDR3 is 15 residues long. This sequence was found in a girl aged 10-17 years with multiple sclerosis. The sample taken for sequencing was blood. The chain links TRBV6-5 to TRBJ1-2; D call uncertain. The CDR3 reads CASSYSGGTNYGYTF. Here the CDR3 DNA reads TGTGCCAGCAGTTACTCGGGCGGTACAAACTATGGCTACACCTTC.